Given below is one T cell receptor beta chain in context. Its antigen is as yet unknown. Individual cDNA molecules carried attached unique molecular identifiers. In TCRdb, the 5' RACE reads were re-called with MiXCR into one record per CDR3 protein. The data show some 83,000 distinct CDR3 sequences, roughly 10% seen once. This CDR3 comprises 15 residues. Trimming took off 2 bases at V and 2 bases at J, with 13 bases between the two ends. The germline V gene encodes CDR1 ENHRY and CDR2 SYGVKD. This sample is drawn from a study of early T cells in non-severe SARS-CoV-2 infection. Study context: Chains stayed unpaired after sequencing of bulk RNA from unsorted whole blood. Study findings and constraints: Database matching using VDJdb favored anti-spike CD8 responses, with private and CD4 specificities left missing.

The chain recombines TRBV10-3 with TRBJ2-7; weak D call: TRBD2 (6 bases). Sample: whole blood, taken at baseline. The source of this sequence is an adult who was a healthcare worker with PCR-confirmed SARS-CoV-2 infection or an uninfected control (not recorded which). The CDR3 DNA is TGTGCCATCAGTGAGGGGGGGACGTCCACCTACGAGCAGTACTTC. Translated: CAISEGGTSTYEQYF.